The 30 T cell receptor beta chains below come from one sample, sequenced in a study of cytomegalovirus exposure and HLA in healthy donors. PCR primers comprised 60 Vbeta and 13 Jbeta primers. Profiled with immunoSEQ multiplex PCR; TCRdb holds only in-frame clones, not every one. Its clone listing holds 130,000 to 150,000 clones. The material sequenced was PBMCs. These receptors all stem from a male donor in good health and CMV-seronegative.

The chain has TRBV7-9 and TRBJ2-7; TRBD1 agrees at 7 bases. Germline values: CDR1 SEHNR, CDR2 FQNEAQ (reference sequence). The CDR3 is made up of 12 amino acids. The junction had 3 bases not matched to a gene; V was cut back by 5 bases and J by 5 bases. CDR3 sequence (DNA): TGTGCCAGCAGCCAGGGGGAACACGAGCAGTACTTC. The encoded protein is CASSQGEHEQYF.

This chain links TRBV6-5 with TRBJ1-5; D gene ambiguous. V was shortened by 5 bases and J by 2 bases, with 13 bases between the two germline ends. CDR3 size: 15 residues. Germline V gene data show CDR1 as MNHEY and CDR2 as SVGAGI. DNA for the CDR3: TGTGCCAGCAGTAGCCTCGGGGTAGGCAATCAGCCCCAGCATTTT. It specifies CASSSLGVGNQPQHF.

The chain has TRBV4-3 and TRBJ2-1; the match to TRBD2 covers 12 bases. Germline trimming cut 6 bases from V and 4 bases from J; bases unmatched to any gene: 4. The CDR3 is 15 residues long. Germline V gives CDR1 LGHNA, CDR2 YSLEER. CDR3 in DNA: TGCGCCAGCAGTCAAACTAGCGGGGGGTACAATGAGCAGTTCTTC. This translates into CASSQTSGGYNEQFF.

The chain links TRBV2 to TRBJ1-2; D uncertain. This CDR3 comprises 14 residues. Trimming cost V 3 bases and J 1 base, with 9 bases left between them. Germline CDR1 and CDR2: SNHLY and FYNNEI. The DNA for the CDR3 is TGTGCCAGCAGTGATATTCTACTTAACTATGGCTACACCTTC. Translated: CASSDILLNYGYTF.

The chain is built from TRBV7-9 and TRBJ2-7, with 12 nucleotides matching TRBD2. Per germline, CDR1 SEHNR and CDR2 FQNEAQ (reference sequence). V lost 0 bases and J lost 7; bases outside the gene matches: 4. The CDR3 extends over 15 amino acids. Here the CDR3 reads CASSLARLAGVEQYF. Written as DNA, the CDR3 is TGTGCCAGCAGCTTAGCCCGACTAGCGGGGGTTGAGCAGTACTTC.

The chain employs TRBV18 and TRBJ2-3, with TRBD2 identical over 16 bases. Germline CDR1 and CDR2: KGHSH and LQKENI. The V gene end was trimmed by 3 bases and the J gene end by 2 bases; junction bases not matched to a gene: 11. This CDR3 is 20 amino acids long. The CDR3 bases are TGTGCCAGCTCACCCCTTCCGGGACTAGCGGGAGGGCCTGTCACAGATACGCAGTATTTT. Protein product: CASSPLPGLAGGPVTDTQYF.

The chain links TRBV7-3 to TRBJ2-7; 9 positions agree with TRBD2. With V trimmed by 2 bases and J by 5 bases, 7 bases remained unmatched. The CDR3 covers 15 residues. Germline CDR1 is SGHTA and CDR2 is FQGTGA. The CDR3: CASSLQRGAIHEQYF. The CDR3 DNA follows: TGTGCCAGCAGCTTACAGCGGGGGGCAATACACGAGCAGTACTTC.

V is TRBV27 and J is TRBJ2-3, with a weak D call TRBD2 (6 bases). Germline values: CDR1 MNHEY, CDR2 SMNVEV (reference sequence). CDR3 length equals 18 residues. Deletions cut 2 bases from V and 6 bases from J, with 24 bases between. CDR3 bases: TGTGCCAGCAGTTTAGAGGGTGGTGGGGGAGGAATCGTGGATACGCAGTATTTT. The encoded protein is CASSLEGGGGGIVDTQYF.

The chain recombines TRBV5-1 with TRBJ2-1, with 11 bases fitting TRBD2. Germline CDR1 reads SGHRS; CDR2 reads YFSETQ. The CDR3 contains 18 residues. After removal of 4 bases from V and 7 bases from J, the junction contained 16 bases not matched to a gene. CDR3 in amino acids: CASSPHLSGRVVQNEQFF. The CDR3 DNA reads as TGCGCCAGCAGCCCTCACCTTAGCGGGAGGGTGGTGCAGAATGAGCAGTTCTTC.

The rearrangement joins TRBV18 to TRBJ2-3, with a weak D call TRBD1 (6 bases). The V gene's germline CDR1 is KGHSH and CDR2 LQKENI. The CDR3 is 15 residues long. Between the trimmed V and J ends, which lost 4 bases and 2 bases, there was a span of 13 bases. The DNA for the CDR3 is TGTGCCAGCTCACTACAGGGAGACATCACAGATACGCAGTATTTT. This sequence encodes CASSLQGDITDTQYF. The variable domain in full, completed from reference TRBV18 and TRBJ2-3, reads NAGVMQNPRHLVRRRGQEARLRCSPMKGHSHVYWYRQLPEEGLKFMVYLQKENIIDESGMPKERFSAEFPKEGPSILRIQQVVRGDSAAYFCASSLQGDITDTQYFGPGTRLTVL.

The V call is TRBV28, the J call TRBJ2-3, with a weak D call TRBD2 (6 bases). Germline V CDR1 and CDR2: MDHEN, SYDVKM. The V gene lost 5 bases and the J gene lost 0 bases, with 18 bases spanning the gap. This CDR3 has 17 residues. The CDR3 loop reads CASSRAPWGTSTDTQYF. The DNA for the CDR3 is TGTGCCAGCAGTCGAGCTCCGTGGGGGACTAGCACAGATACGCAGTATTTT.

This CDR3 is CASSPGTSGEKLFF. The CDR3 bases are TGCGCCAGCAGCCCAGGGACATCAGGTGAAAAACTGTTTTTT. The V call is TRBV5-1, the J call TRBJ1-4; weak D call: TRBD1 (6 bases). V was clipped by 4 bases and J by 7 bases, with 14 bases between them. Germline loops: CDR1 SGHRS, CDR2 YFSETQ. This CDR3 contains 14 residues.

The chain joins TRBV5-8 to TRBJ2-5; tentatively, D is TRBD1 (5 bases). The germline V and J ends were trimmed by 7 bases and 5 bases, with 15 bases remaining between them. CDR3 length equals 13 residues. CDR1 is SGHTS and CDR2 is YDEGEE in the germline V gene. The CDR3 sequence is CASSRAPDETQYF. As DNA, the CDR3 is TGTGCCAGCTCCAGGGCGCCCGACGAGACCCAGTACTTC. The whole variable domain, filled in from reference TRBV5-8 and TRBJ2-5, reads EAGVTQSPTHLIKTRGQQATLRCSPISGHTSVYWYQQALGLGLQFLLWYDEGEERNRGNFPPRFSGRQFPNYSSELNVNALELEDSALYLCASSRAPDETQYFGPGTRLLVL.

The chain combines TRBV6-6 with TRBJ1-5; 9 bases line up with TRBD1. V shed 2 bases and J 3 bases; nucleotides not matched to a gene: 5. The CDR3 runs to 16 residues. Germline V lookup: CDR1 MNHNY, CDR2 SVGAGI (reference sequence). CDR3: CASSYRTGASNQPQHF. CDR3 nucleotide sequence: TGTGCCAGCAGTTACAGGACAGGGGCCTCCAATCAGCCCCAGCATTTT.

CDR3: CASSGREETQYF. The CDR3, as DNA: TGTGCCAGCAGCGGGAGAGAAGAGACCCAGTACTTC. This chain uses TRBV6-1 with TRBJ2-5; D perhaps matches TRBD2 (6 bases). Between the trimmed V and J ends, which lost 6 bases and 3 bases, there was a span of 8 bases. Germline V CDR1 and CDR2: MNHNS, SASEGT. The CDR3 length is 12 residues.

CDR3 coding DNA: TGTGCCAGCAGCTTAGGTTGGGACAGGGGGGGGAACGAGCAGTACTTC. Translation gives CASSLGWDRGGNEQYF. This chain connects TRBV7-2 to TRBJ2-7; the match to TRBD1 covers 11 bases. This CDR3 contains 16 residues. Germline V CDR1 and CDR2: SGHTA, FQGNSA. After removal of 1 base from V and 5 bases from J, the junction contained 7 bases not matched to a gene.

The J gene is TRBJ2-7, the V gene TRBV27, with a tentative D call TRBD2 (5 bases). Germline values: CDR1 MNHEY, CDR2 SMNVEV (reference sequence). Trimming took 4 bases from V and 2 from J, leaving 9 bases between them. The CDR3 has 13 residues. The CDR3 sequence: CASSSGIAYEQYF. For the CDR3, the DNA is TGTGCCAGCAGTTCCGGGATCGCCTACGAGCAGTACTTC.

The chain recombines TRBV5-4 with TRBJ1-6; D is unresolved. V was cut by 3 bases and J by 14 bases, with 27 bases left in between. Germline V gene sequence: CDR1 SGHNT, CDR2 YYREEE (reference sequence). There are 17 residues in the CDR3. CDR3 residues: CASSSTREGRSGGTLHF. The CDR3 DNA follows: TGTGCCAGCAGCTCAACCCGAGAGGGCAGGAGCGGTGGAACCCTCCACTTT.

V gene TRBV18 combines with J gene TRBJ2-7; 9 bases agree with TRBD1. The V gene end was trimmed by 5 bases and the J gene end by 1 base; junction bases not matched to a gene: 6. Germline lookup yields CDR1 KGHSH and CDR2 LQKENI. This CDR3 has 15 residues. DNA of the CDR3: TGTGCCAGCTCAGCCGGGACAGGGTCTTCCTACGAGCAGTACTTC. It is translated as CASSAGTGSSYEQYF.

The CDR3 sequence: CASSPLDRGDYGYTF. CDR3 nucleotides: TGTGCCAGCTCACCTCTGGACAGGGGTGACTATGGCTACACCTTC. V usage is TRBV18 and J usage is TRBJ1-2; 9 positions match TRBD1. Unmatched junction bases numbered 5, after V lost 3 bases and J lost 3 bases. Germline CDR1 and CDR2: KGHSH and LQKENI. This CDR3 is built from 15 residues.

The CDR3: CSVTGGGRGNTIYF. Written as DNA, the CDR3 is TGCAGCGTAACAGGGGGCGGTCGAGGAAACACCATATATTTT. This chain connects TRBV29-1 to TRBJ1-3, with 9 positions matching TRBD1. Germline CDR1 is SQVTM and CDR2 is ANQGSEA. J lost 4 bases, V lost 6 bases, and 7 bases had no gene match. The CDR3 spans 14 residues.

The J gene is TRBJ2-2, the V gene TRBV19; D is possibly TRBD2 (7 bases). Germline CDR1 and CDR2: LNHDA and SQIVND (reference sequence). V lost 5 bases, J lost 5 bases, and 18 bases lay in between. There are 16 residues in the CDR3. The CDR3 spells CASSGGATLGTGELFF. The DNA for the CDR3 is TGTGCCAGTAGTGGGGGGGCCACCTTAGGAACCGGGGAGCTGTTTTTT.

The chain is built from TRBV5-6 and TRBJ1-4; D might be TRBD1 (5 bases). This CDR3 has 15 residues. Trimming left V 5 bases short and J 0 bases short, with 11 bases between. Per germline, CDR1 SGHDT and CDR2 YYEEEE. The DNA of the CDR3 is TGTGCCAGCAGATTCGCAGGGACAACTAATGAAAAACTGTTTTTT. This translates into CASRFAGTTNEKLFF.

The chain carries TRBV28 and TRBJ2-1; D is possibly TRBD2 (7 bases). The germline V and J ends were trimmed by 7 bases and 6 bases, with 19 bases remaining between them. The germline gives CDR1 MDHEN, CDR2 SYDVKM. The CDR3 is made up of 15 amino acids. Here the CDR3 reads CASKGGGGRLNEQFF. CDR3 sequence (DNA): TGTGCCAGCAAGGGTGGGGGGGGCCGACTCAATGAGCAGTTCTTC.

The chain carries TRBV6-1 and TRBJ2-1; 7 nucleotides align to TRBD2. The germline CDR1 and CDR2 sequences are MNHNS and SASEGT. V trimming: 9 bases; J trimming: 5 bases; junction bases outside the gene matches: 10. This CDR3 is built from 14 residues. Here the CDR3 DNA reads TGTGCCAGTAACGTCCTAGCGGCCAACAATGAGCAGTTCTTC. Its protein product is CASNVLAANNEQFF.

The J gene is TRBJ2-1, the V gene TRBV5-1; tentative D call: TRBD1 (5 bases). Germline CDR1 and CDR2: SGHRS and YFSETQ. V lost 4 bases to trimming and J lost 5 bases, with 22 bases between them. This CDR3 has 17 amino acids. The CDR3 reads CASSPRPPQGSNNEQFF. The CDR3, as DNA: TGCGCCAGCAGCCCCCGACCCCCTCAGGGTTCTAACAATGAGCAGTTCTTC.

The CDR3 sequence is CASSFGGAGANVLTF. The DNA for the CDR3 is TGTGCCAGCAGCTTTGGTGGAGCTGGGGCCAACGTCCTGACTTTC. This chain links TRBV5-4 with TRBJ2-6; no reliable D call. The CDR3 loop spans 15 amino acids. In germline, CDR1 is SGHNT, CDR2 YYREEE (reference sequence). V was clipped by 2 bases and J by 2 bases, with 8 bases between them.

This rearrangement joins TRBV7-9 to TRBJ1-1, with a possible D match to TRBD1 (5 bases). V was pared by 0 bases and J by 2 bases, with 7 bases between. There are 14 residues in the CDR3. Germline V lookup: CDR1 SEHNR, CDR2 FQNEAQ (reference sequence). The CDR3 nucleotides are TGTGCCAGCAGCTTAGCCGACAGTAACACTGAAGCTTTCTTT. This gives the protein CASSLADSNTEAFF.

V is TRBV11-2 and J is TRBJ2-7; 9 nucleotides agree with TRBD1. Germline V gene sequence: CDR1 SGHAT, CDR2 FQNNGV. Trimming took 3 bases from V and 5 from J; bases not matched to a gene: 8. This CDR3 has 15 residues. The CDR3 DNA sequence: TGTGCCAGCAGCTTTTCTGGGACAGGGAGGGACGAGCAGTACTTC. Protein sequence: CASSFSGTGRDEQYF.

CDR3 sequence reads: CASATQVSRADTQYF. The CDR3 coding sequence is TGTGCCTCCGCGACACAGGTTTCCAGGGCAGATACGCAGTATTTT. V usage is TRBV30 and J usage is TRBJ2-3, with D possibly being TRBD1 (5 bases). The CDR3 contains 15 residues. V lost 7 bases and J lost 4, with 21 bases in between. Looked up from germline, CDR1 is GTSNPN and CDR2 is SVGIG (reference sequence).